These 11 T cell receptor beta chains share one sample of origin, sequenced in a study of blood T cells in healthy people across ages. A J-beta primer mix and a sample-barcoded 5' primer were used in a second PCR of about 7 to 12 cycles. TCRdb itself ran the 5' RACE reads through MiXCR, one entry per CDR3 protein. The table lists 710,000 or so distinct CDR3 sequences, 22% of them singletons. The sequenced material came from blood. The receptors come from a man aged 65-85 years in good health.

The table lists this clonotype with many counts. This sequence joins TRBV20-1 and TRBJ2-6, with no clear D. V lost 1 base to trimming and J lost 0 bases, with 7 bases between them. CDR3 length: 15 residues. Germline CDR1 reads DFQATT; CDR2 reads SNEGSKA (reference sequence). CDR3 DNA: TGCAGTGCTAGAGTACGGATCTCTGGGGCCAACGTCCTGACTTTC. Translation gives CSARVRISGANVLTF.

This clonotype was counted between two and nine times. The chain uses TRBV5-1 and TRBJ2-5, with 7 bases that match TRBD1. The CDR3 is made up of 15 amino acids. V was clipped by 7 bases and J by 2 bases; unmatched bases: 11. From germline, CDR1 is SGHRS and CDR2 YFSETQ. As DNA, the CDR3 is TGCGCCAGCTCCGAGACAGGGTTTGAGCAAGAGACCCAGTACTTC. It encodes CASSETGFEQETQYF.

This clonotype showed up just a few times. The chain recombines TRBV12-3 or TRBV12-4 with TRBJ1-1; D might be TRBD1 (6 bases). CDR3 length equals 16 residues. Trimming removed 5 bases at V and 0 bases at J, with 16 bases between. The DNA of the CDR3 is TGTGCCAGCAGTCCGAGGGTAACAGGGATGAACACTGAAGCTTTCTTT. This gives the protein CASSPRVTGMNTEAFF.

This clonotype was detected many times. This sequence joins TRBV7-9 and TRBJ1-1, with D unresolved. The CDR3 spans 13 residues. Germline lookup yields CDR1 SEHNR and CDR2 FQNEAQ (reference sequence). V shed 5 bases and J shed 3 bases, with 10 bases lying between them. The CDR3 nucleotides are TGTGCCAGCAGCCGGGCGAGGGACACTGAAGCTTTCTTT. It specifies CASSRARDTEAFF.

The rearrangement links TRBV18 to TRBJ2-1, with unresolved D. This CDR3 has 14 residues. V was trimmed by 5 bases and J by 0 bases, leaving 8 bases between them. Germline CDR1 is KGHSH and CDR2 is LQKENI. The CDR3 nucleotides read TGTGCCAGCTCAAAAGAGAGCTCCTACAATGAGCAGTTCTTC. Residues: CASSKESSYNEQFF.

J is TRBJ2-5 and V is TRBV18, with D tentatively TRBD1 or TRBD2 (6 bases each). Trimming removed 3 bases at V and 2 bases at J, with 13 bases between. The CDR3 totals 15 residues. CDR1 KGHSH and CDR2 LQKENI come from the germline V gene. This CDR3 reads CASSPNQGTQETQYF. The CDR3 DNA follows: TGTGCCAGCTCACCCAACCAGGGGACTCAAGAGACCCAGTACTTC.

This clonotype occurred a few times. The chain is built from TRBV6-2 or TRBV6-3 and TRBJ2-1; tentatively, D is TRBD1 or TRBD2 (5 bases each). CDR1 is MNHEY, CDR2 SVGEGT, per germline. CDR3 length: 15 amino acids. V dropped 6 bases and J dropped 9 bases, with 21 bases sitting between them. In DNA form, the CDR3 reads TGTGCCAGCAGGCCTTCGGGGCAGAGACAAGGTGAGCAGTTCTTC. Amino acids: CASRPSGQRQGEQFF.

The chain combines TRBV20-1 with TRBJ2-1, with D unresolved. This CDR3 is built from 13 residues. Germline CDR1 is DFQATT and CDR2 is SNEGSKA (reference sequence). The V end was cut by 0 bases, the J end by 6 bases, with 9 bases between. The CDR3 region is CSARDHASNEQFF. CDR3 coding DNA: TGCAGTGCTAGAGATCATGCATCCAATGAGCAGTTCTTC.

This chain joins TRBV5-1 and TRBJ1-1, with D possibly matching TRBD1 (5 bases). The CDR3 is made up of 16 amino acids. Germline V gives CDR1 SGHRS, CDR2 YFSETQ. V was trimmed by 4 bases and J by 1 base, leaving 17 bases between them. The CDR3 sequence: CASSPDPGQRNTEAFF. DNA for the CDR3: TGCGCCAGCAGCCCTGATCCGGGGCAGAGGAACACTGAAGCTTTCTTT.

This clonotype appeared a few times. This chain connects TRBV7-2 to TRBJ1-2, with 10 bases fitting TRBD1. The junction had 5 bases not matched to a gene; V was cut back by 5 bases and J by 5 bases. CDR1 and CDR2 from the germline V gene are SGHTA and FQGNSA. This CDR3 region has 14 residues. As DNA, the CDR3 is TGTGCCAGCAGCAAAGGGGGACAGGGGTATGGCTACACCTTC. Translating gives CASSKGGQGYGYTF.

The genes are TRBV7-9 and TRBJ2-1; 7 bases are shared with TRBD2. J gave up 6 bases and V 4 bases, and 12 bases lay outside the gene matches. This CDR3 contains 16 residues. Germline-derived CDR1 and CDR2 are SEHNR and FQNEAQ (reference sequence). In nucleotides, the CDR3 is TGTGCCAGCAGCTCGTTAACCGGGACTACTCGCAATGAGCAGTTCTTC. Protein product: CASSSLTGTTRNEQFF.